This is a list of T cell receptor beta chains from one sample in a study of CD8+CD57+ T cells in acquired aplastic anemia. Each CDR3 protein is one row after TCRdb ran MiXCR on the reads. The table shows some 47,000 distinct CDR3 sequences, with approximately 72% occurring only once. The specimen sequenced was sorted CD4+, CD8+, or CD8+CD57+ T cells (not recorded which) from PBMCs. All receptors derive from a human donor in good health, serving as a control. Both conserved end residues are part of each CDR3. Some rows have no size entry. The others give once, few or many, or a class for an expanded clone.

clone_size j_call v_call cdr3_aa
few TRBJ2-1 TRBV25-1 CASSEGGTDYNEQFF
. TRBJ2-5 TRBV19 CASSSSGFQETQYF
. TRBJ1-1 TRBV9 CASSVEGARTEAFF
many TRBJ2-1 TRBV4-2 CASSQALRQGYNEQFF
. TRBJ1-2 TRBV2 CASSQALSSYGYTF
. TRBJ2-3 TRBV7-2 CASSLAHVTDTQYF
. TRBJ2-3 TRBV19 CASSWGIPGQGSDTQYF
. TRBJ2-3 TRBV11-2 CASSSRLAGGQDTQYF
. TRBJ2-7 TRBV20-1 CSARSGTGGSYEQYF
once TRBJ2-5 TRBV24-1 CATSDSRGVGGQETQYF
. TRBJ2-6 TRBV2 CAIGRTLGANVLTF
. TRBJ1-5 TRBV4-3 CASSQGNQPQHF
. TRBJ2-7 TRBV15 CATSRDRINNEQYF
. TRBJ1-5 TRBV15 CATSRDLGQPHF
. TRBJ1-4 TRBV25-1 CASSEYIVGRDYEKLFF
. TRBJ2-3 TRBV29-1 CSVGQASTDTQYF
. TRBJ1-1 TRBV7-9 CASSLVSTGEAFF
. TRBJ2-3 TRBV15 CATSRGTGADTQYF
many TRBJ2-5 TRBV19 CAIHNSGRVSRETQYF
. TRBJ1-2 TRBV24-1 CATSDFGESEGYTF
. TRBJ1-5 TRBV4-1 CASSQADRGQPQHF
. TRBJ2-3 TRBV25-1 CASSEKVFSQYF
. TRBJ1-6 TRBV5-5 CASSLAAVANSPLHF
. TRBJ1-6 TRBV11-1 CASSLPRDRGFSPLHF
. TRBJ1-2 TRBV24-1 CATSDLGTNYGYTF
. TRBJ2-1 TRBV25-1 CASSDILFYNEQFF
. TRBJ1-6 TRBV7-9 CASSFGNSPLHF
. TRBJ2-7 TRBV19 CASSRLRVAGKPYEQYF
. TRBJ1-1 TRBV7-2 CASLGQWNTEAFF